A selection of T cell receptor beta chains follows, all from one sample in a study of CD8 T cells in ankylosing spondylitis. TCRdb called the 5' RACE reads again in MiXCR, with one record for every CDR3 protein. The repertoire consists of some 130,000 distinct CDR3 sequences, with around 6.6% occurring once and the leading ten covering around 12%. Source material: blood, either unsorted or a sorted T cell fraction (not recorded which). The receptors come from a female donor with ankylosing spondylitis or in good health (not recorded which). CDR3s include the opening cysteine and the closing phenylalanine or tryptophan. Each record gives: V gene, J gene, clone size, D gene, CDR3 DNA, CDR3 protein. D genes are given only for firm matches. The size field is filled for only some rows; it gives once, few, many or a size class.

TRBV7-2	TRBJ2-5	.	.	TGTGCCAGCAGCTCACTAGGGGTAGGGGTGTTGGAGACCCAGTACTTC	CASSSLGVGVLETQYF
TRBV12-3/TRBV12-4	TRBJ1-3	many	.	TGTGCCAGCAGTTTATCCCAGGGCGCTGGAAACACCATATATTTT	CASSLSQGAGNTIYF
TRBV12-3/TRBV12-4	TRBJ2-1	many	.	TGTGCCAGCAGTTCGACGGGGTCCTACAATGAGCAGTTCTTC	CASSSTGSYNEQFF
TRBV28	TRBJ1-5	many	.	TGTGCCAGCAGAACAGGGTCCCCTCGGCCCCAGCATTTT	CASRTGSPRPQHF
TRBV7-2	TRBJ1-4	many	.	TGTGCCAGCAGCTTAGGAGGGGGACACCTTAATGAAAAACTGTTTTTT	CASSLGGGHLNEKLFF
TRBV7-9	TRBJ2-2	many	TRBD2	TGTGCCAGCAGTCGACTAGCCGGCACCGGGGAGCTGTTTTTT	CASSRLAGTGELFF
TRBV12-3/TRBV12-4	TRBJ1-5	many	TRBD1	TGTGCCAGCAGTAGGGGGCAAGTCGGCAATCAGCCCCAGCATTTT	CASSRGQVGNQPQHF
TRBV5-1	TRBJ1-5	many	.	TGCGCCAGCAGCTTGACAGGGAAGAAAGGCCAGCCCCAGCATTTT	CASSLTGKKGQPQHF
TRBV5-1	TRBJ1-1	many	.	TGCGCCAGCAGCTCATGGACACCAGACACTGAAGCTTTCTTT	CASSSWTPDTEAFF
TRBV12-3/TRBV12-4	TRBJ2-7	.	.	TGTGCCAGCAGCCGACCCGGCCTGGCGAACGAGCAGTACTTC	CASSRPGLANEQYF
TRBV6-5	TRBJ2-7	many	.	TGTGCCAGCAGCCTCTCGAGGATCCTAAATAATCACGAGCAGTACTTC	CASSLSRILNNHEQYF
TRBV24-1	TRBJ2-2	many	.	TGTGCCACCAGTGATCCTACGGGACCTCTGAAGGTCAACACCGGGGAGCTGTTTTTT	CATSDPTGPLKVNTGELFF
TRBV20-1	TRBJ2-5	.	.	TGCAGTGCTCGCCACAGGGTACCTCAAGAGACCCAGTACTTC	CSARHRVPQETQYF
TRBV6-6	TRBJ1-5	.	.	TGTGCCAGCAGCTTGAACTACGGTCAGCCCCAGCATTTT	CASSLNYGQPQHF
TRBV5-1	TRBJ2-5	many	.	TGCGCCAGCAGCGTGACCTTGGGTCAAGAGACCCAGTACTTC	CASSVTLGQETQYF
TRBV7-3	TRBJ1-6	.	TRBD1	TGTGCCAGCGCTGCACAGGGGGCGGTTAATTCACCCCTCCACTTT	CASAAQGAVNSPLHF
TRBV12-3/TRBV12-4	TRBJ2-2	many	TRBD1	TGTGCCAGCAGTCGCCGGACAGGGGCCAACACCGGGGAGCTGTTTTTT	CASSRRTGANTGELFF
TRBV4-2	TRBJ1-4	many	TRBD1	TGTGCCAGCAGCCAAGATCACAACATACAGGGGCTATCAACTAATGAAAAACTGTTTTTT	CASSQDHNIQGLSTNEKLFF
TRBV6-1	TRBJ1-2	many	TRBD1	TGTGCCAGCAGCGGACCTAAACGAACGGGACAGGGGTACTATGGCTACACCTTC	CASSGPKRTGQGYYGYTF
TRBV20-1	TRBJ2-3	many	TRBD2	TGCAGTGCTGGCATGTTTACTAGCGGGGGGGCCATGGGGCCAGATACGCAGTATTTT	CSAGMFTSGGAMGPDTQYF
TRBV6-2/TRBV6-3	TRBJ2-4	many	.	TGTGCCAGCAGTTACCTTTTGCGGGACAAAAACATTCAGTACTTC	CASSYLLRDKNIQYF
TRBV20-1	TRBJ1-5	many	.	TGCAGTGTCCCGGCCCCACTCAGTCAGCCCCAGCATTTT	CSVPAPLSQPQHF
TRBV28	TRBJ2-5	many	.	TGTGCCAGCAGTTTCTTGGCAGGAGCAAAAGAGACCCAGTACTTC	CASSFLAGAKETQYF
TRBV20-1	TRBJ2-7	many	TRBD2	TGCAGTGCTAGGAGGACTAGCGAAAGCAACGAGCAGTACTTC	CSARRTSESNEQYF
TRBV20-1	TRBJ1-6	many	TRBD1	TGCAGTGCTAGAGGACAGGGCACTTCACCCCTCCACTTT	CSARGQGTSPLHF
TRBV27	TRBJ2-7	many	TRBD1	TGTGCCAGCCGACAGGGGACCTACGAGCAGTACTTC	CASRQGTYEQYF
TRBV6-5	TRBJ1-4	many	.	TGTGCCAGCAGTTCGGGGGCAACTAATGAAAAACTGTTTTTT	CASSSGATNEKLFF
TRBV5-1	TRBJ1-1	many	.	TGCGCCAGCAGCTTTACAGGGCGGGATAGGAACACTGAAGCTTTCTTT	CASSFTGRDRNTEAFF
TRBV7-8	TRBJ2-5	many	.	TGTGCCAGCAGCATACGGCCCCAAGAGACCCAGTACTTC	CASSIRPQETQYF